This T cell receptor beta chain was sequenced in a study of post-analysis software for immune sequencing data (dated by TCRdb to between 2014 and 2017). Concerning the study at large: Recorded disease courses included relapsing-remitting, secondary progressive and progressive-relapsing multiple sclerosis, with some patients lacking subtype annotation. The patient repertoires were set against approximately 10 previously published healthy control repertoires from donors whose ages ranged from roughly 6 to 25 years. A subset of samples was prepared in parallel using single-end sample barcoding, then pooled and co-amplified after Illumina adapter ligation.

The trim is 6 bases for V and 1 base for J, with a gap of 12 bases between the germline ends. The CDR3 runs 14 amino acids, cysteine and phenylalanine included. Only the CDR3 region is kept as DNA, spanning 42 bases read in frame from base 1. CDR1 and CDR2, looked up from the germline V gene, are MNHEY and SVGAGI. About this clonotype: It lacks a known antigen. No clone much larger than this one lies a single base away; base qualities are absent.

To prepare the library, PCR was applied. Sequencing was performed on an Illumina HiSeq 2500. Unique molecular identifiers were incorporated into TCR beta cDNA libraries to reduce PCR and sequencing biases. Some 500,000 cDNA molecules were obtained for every 1 to 10 million input T cells, so each molecule roughly corresponded to one T cell. The patient libraries were prepared and sequenced using the same protocol as the earlier healthy control dataset. Samples belonging to the same batch were prepared together, multiplexed and sequenced on a shared HiSeq lane. Per the authors' processing: Raw barcoded reads were processed with MIGEC, discarding single-read molecular identifier groups before consensus assembly and CDR3 extraction. VDJtools was used for post-analysis of the clonotype tables, and diversity was normalized by down-sampling every dataset to the size of the smallest sample. In repertoire overlap clustering, CDR3 amino acid sequences, but not nucleotide sequences, were matched to correct batch-related cross-sample contamination. The public reads were run again by TCRdb, first through fastp at Q25 and then through MiXCR, and only productive beta chains were kept. Rows with a matching CDR3 protein are joined into one entry that keeps the most common DNA and genes. The V and J calls and clone size are TCRdb's, not the authors'. The sample includes about 540,000 distinct CDR3 sequences, with roughly 34% observed a single time. Under 7% of the sample is in the top ten clones.

To demonstrate the VDJtools post-analysis software, TCR beta repertoires were profiled from the peripheral blood of over ten young patients with multiple sclerosis. The multiple sclerosis patients were children and adolescents between about 6 and 16 years of age. Overall study outcomes, separate from this receptor: Compared with controls, multiple sclerosis patients had significantly lower normalized Chao1 diversity, a finding suggesting substantial peripheral T-cell clonal expansion. The control group was slightly older than the multiple sclerosis patient group. Significantly higher frequencies in patients than in controls were found for roughly 5 TRBV segments, including TRBV5-6, TRBV5-1 and TRBV20-1. Direct clustering with F measure showed strong co-clustering of samples prepared in the same batch, prompting a batch-effect correction.

The chain is encoded by TRBV6-5 joined to TRBJ1-2; there is no confident call for the D gene. The source is a girl aged 2-17 years with multiple sclerosis. Input material: blood. This receptor carries the CDR3 CASRPVYFNYGYTF. The DNA reads as follows: TGTGCCAGCAGGCCCGTTTATTTTAACTATGGCTACACCTTC.